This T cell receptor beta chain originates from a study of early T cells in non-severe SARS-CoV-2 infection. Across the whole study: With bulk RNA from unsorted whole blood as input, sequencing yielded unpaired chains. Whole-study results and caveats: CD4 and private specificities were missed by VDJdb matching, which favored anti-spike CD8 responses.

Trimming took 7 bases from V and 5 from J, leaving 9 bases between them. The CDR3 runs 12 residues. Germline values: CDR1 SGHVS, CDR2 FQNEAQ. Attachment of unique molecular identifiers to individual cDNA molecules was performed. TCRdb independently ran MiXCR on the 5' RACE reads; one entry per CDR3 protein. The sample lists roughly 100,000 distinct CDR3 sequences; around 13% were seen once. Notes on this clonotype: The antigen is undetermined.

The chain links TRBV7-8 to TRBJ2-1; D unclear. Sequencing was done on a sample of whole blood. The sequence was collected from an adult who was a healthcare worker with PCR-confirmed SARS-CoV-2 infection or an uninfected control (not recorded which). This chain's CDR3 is CASTRTHNEQFF. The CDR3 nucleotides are TGTGCCAGCACCCGCACACACAATGAGCAGTTCTTC.